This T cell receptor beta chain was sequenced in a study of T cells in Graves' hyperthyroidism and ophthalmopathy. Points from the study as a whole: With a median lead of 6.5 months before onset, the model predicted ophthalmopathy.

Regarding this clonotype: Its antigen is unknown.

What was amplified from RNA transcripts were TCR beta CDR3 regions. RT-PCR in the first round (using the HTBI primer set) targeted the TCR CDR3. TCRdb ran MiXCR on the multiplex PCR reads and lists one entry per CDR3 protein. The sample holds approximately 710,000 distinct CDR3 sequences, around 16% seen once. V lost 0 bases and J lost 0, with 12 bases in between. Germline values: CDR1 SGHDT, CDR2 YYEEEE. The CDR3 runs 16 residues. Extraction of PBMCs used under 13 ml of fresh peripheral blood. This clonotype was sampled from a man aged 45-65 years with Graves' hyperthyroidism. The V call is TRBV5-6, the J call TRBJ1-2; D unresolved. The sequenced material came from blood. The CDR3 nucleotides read TGTGCCAGCAGCTTGGGAGGCGGTACCCCTAACTATGGCTACACCTTC. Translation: CASSLGGGTPNYGYTF.